This TCR beta chain was sequenced during a study of T-cell reconstitution after alpha-beta-depleted transplantation in children. General observations from the study: Hyperexpanded clones declined; after one year, newly produced T cells mostly supplied diversity. There were some patients whose high TCRbeta diversity at day 60 came from surviving recipient T cells and thymic progenitors. Alpha-beta T cells about two months after transplant reportedly derived from several hundred expanded graft clones.

As to this clonotype: What it binds is not known.

Preparing the TCRbeta library involved the use of unique molecular identifiers. A single record per CDR3 protein comes from TCRdb applying MiXCR to the PCR reads. The data contain fewer than 700,000 distinct CDR3 sequences, roughly 13% of them singletons. This clonotype originated in a male patient under 18 who had a stem cell transplant for acute myeloid leukemia, so the T cells may come from the graft donor. Here the sequenced sample was PBMCs, mostly from graft donor cells, taken 360 days after TCRalphabeta/CD19-depleted stem cell transplant.

The chain's CDR3 is CASSLGPERVYNEQFF. The CDR3 bases are TGCGCCAGCAGCTTGGGGCCAGAGCGGGTTTACAATGAGCAGTTCTTC. The chain couples TRBV5-1 to TRBJ2-1; a possible D gene is TRBD2 (6 bases). This CDR3 region has 16 residues. V lost 0 bases and J lost 4, with 14 bases in between. Per germline, CDR1 SGHRS and CDR2 YFSETQ.